This T cell receptor (beta chain) emerged from a study of blood T cell repertoires in COVID-19 (TCRdb year 2020). Broadly, across the study: Collaborator samples came from the United States, Italy and Spain and covered acute and convalescent phases of COVID-19. The material from the prospective study consisted of cDNA or gDNA derived from T cells, B-cell-depleted T cells, or PBMCs. Deeply sampled blood TCRbeta repertoires from subjects exposed to, actively infected with, or recovered from COVID-19 were included in the dataset. The repertoires were released in a freely available public database meant as a resource for research on the immune response to SARS-CoV-2. The samples were drawn from two sources: the first 160 participants of the ongoing ImmuneRACE study, and 1,000 to 1,500 subjects contributed by 6 global collaborators. Sample metadata almost always included a de-identified subject ID, COVID-19 status, age in years and sex. Where available, HLA class I and class II types were taken from metadata supplied by the sample provider and were not determined by assay-based typing. Points the paper makes about the study in general: Clinical and demographic metadata were provided uncurated, with the amount varying by source and participant.

The collaborating institutions used their own protocols to collect whole blood in K2EDTA tubes. Collaborator samples were shipped for TCRbeta analysis as frozen whole blood, isolated PBMCs, or DNA extracted from either sample type. Comments on this clone: Its antigen has not been determined. No base-level quality is on record; no much larger clone is a single base apart.

TCRbeta CDR3 regions were amplified from genomic DNA by means of the immunoSEQ Assay, a bias-controlled multiplex PCR. From the authors' description of their analysis: Within the assay, amplification of reference gene primers was used to estimate how many nucleated cells each sample contained. To quantify the absolute abundance of each unique TCRbeta CDR3 rearrangement, sequence reads were collapsed and filtered. For each sample, productive Simpson clonality was calculated as the square root of Simpson's diversity index across productive rearrangements. Entries here come from immuneACCESS through TCRdb and include only in-frame sequences with V and J called. Some clones fail to appear in such tables; in the studies checked, an unresolved V gene covers under half of the shortfall, and the cause of the remainder is unknown. The DNA was the basis for D and trimming; V, J and clone size are from that table. A total of about 77,000 clones appear in this sample, roughly 76% of them only once. The ten largest clones represent approximately 15% of the sample.

CDR3 length: 14 amino acids, cysteine to phenylalanine. Only the CDR3 portion is preserved as DNA: 42 bases, with reading frame beginning at the first base. The germline V gene sets CDR1 to ENHRY and CDR2 to SYGVKD. V has 10 bases trimmed and J has 3 bases trimmed; junction bases matching no gene number 10. The sequence links TRBV10-3 to TRBJ2-7; TRBD1 agrees with 9 junctional bases. The sample was peripheral blood. This TCR was sampled from a man aged 65 to 79 with active or convalescent COVID-19. The CDR3 has the sequence CATSPGQGNYEQYF. The nucleotide sequence is given as TGTGCCACCTCCCCGGGACAGGGCAACTACGAGCAGTACTTC.